These 27 T cell receptor beta chains came from one sample sequenced in a study of pediatric ulcerative colitis. Sequencing was performed with immunoSEQ multiplex PCR; in TCRdb, only in-frame clones are kept and a portion is missing. In the table there are more than 50,000 clones, 70% to 80% of which are singletons. The specimen was blood. These receptors were obtained from a boy between 5 and 17 years old with moderate ulcerative colitis.

This clone was picked up a small number of times. The chain employs TRBV25-1 and TRBJ2-1; 8 nucleotides agree with TRBD2. The germline V gene has CDR1 MGHDK and CDR2 SYGVNS. The J segment lost 15 bases and the V segment lost 3 bases, leaving 7 bases of the junction unmatched. The length of the CDR3 is 12 residues. The CDR3 nucleotides are TGTGCCAGCAGTGACGGGACTAGGGCCTCGTTCTTC. It codes for CASSDGTRASFF.

This clone has just a few counts. This rearrangement joins TRBV10-1 to TRBJ2-2; tentatively, D is TRBD2 (6 bases). Germline V CDR1 and CDR2: WNHNN, SYGVQD (reference sequence). CDR3 size: 16 residues. Trimming pared 2 bases from V and 5 bases from J, leaving 15 bases between. The CDR3 region has the DNA TGCGCCAGCAGTGAGGCGGGGAACCGGGGAACCGGGGAGCTGTTTTTT. Protein: CASSEAGNRGTGELFF.

The chain joins TRBV7-6 to TRBJ1-5; D perhaps matches TRBD1 (5 bases). The CDR3 covers 14 residues. V dropped 4 bases and J dropped 2 bases, with 9 bases sitting between them. Germline CDR1 is SGHVS and CDR2 is FNYEAQ. The CDR3 DNA is TGTGCCAGCAGCTCACAAGGGGGCAATCAGCCCCAGCATTTT. This codes for CASSSQGGNQPQHF.

The rearrangement joins TRBV30 to TRBJ2-7, with D perhaps TRBD2 (5 bases). The germline V gene encodes CDR1 GTSNPN and CDR2 SVGIG (reference sequence). The CDR3 extends over 15 amino acids. V was cut by 2 bases and J by 7 bases, with 21 bases left in between. Here the CDR3 DNA reads TGTGCCTGGAGTCACGGGCTCCTGGCGGGTTGGGAGCAGTACTTC. It is translated as CAWSHGLLAGWEQYF. The entire variable domain, with the rest obtained from reference TRBV30 and TRBJ2-7, is as follows: SQTIHQWPATLVQPVGSPLSLECTVEGTSNPNLYWYRQAAGRGLQLLFYSVGIGQISSEVPQNLSASRPQDRQFILSSKKLLLSDSGFYLCAWSHGLLAGWEQYFGPGTRLTVT.

The chain combines TRBV5-1 with TRBJ2-7, with 8 bases matching TRBD1. This CDR3 contains 14 residues. Per the germline V gene, CDR1 is SGHRS and CDR2 is YFSETQ. V lost 0 bases, J lost 5 bases, and 4 bases stayed unmatched. The CDR3 loop is CASSLVDRADEQYF. The CDR3 coding sequence is TGCGCCAGCAGCTTGGTGGACAGGGCCGACGAGCAGTACTTC.

This clone showed up just once. The CDR3 protein is CSVDGIGEQQGQETQYF. CDR3 DNA: TGCAGCGTTGATGGGATAGGGGAACAACAGGGCCAAGAGACCCAGTACTTC. The rearrangement uses TRBV29-1 and TRBJ2-5, with D maybe TRBD1 (6 bases). Deletions cut 3 bases from V and 1 base from J, with 21 bases between. Germline CDR1 reads SQVTM; CDR2 reads ANQGSEA. The CDR3 contains 17 residues. The variable domain in full, with the rest retrieved from reference TRBV29-1 and TRBJ2-5, is SAVISQKPSRDICQRGTSLTIQCQVDSQVTMMFWYRQQPGQSLTLIATANQGSEATYESGFVIDKFPISRPNLTFSTLTVSNMSPEDSSIYLCSVDGIGEQQGQETQYFGPGTRLLVL.

The chain carries TRBV19 and TRBJ1-4; D may be TRBD1 (5 bases). The germline CDR1 and CDR2 sequences are LNHDA and SQIVND (reference sequence). There are 15 residues in the CDR3. The V gene lost 5 bases and the J gene lost 3 bases, with 13 bases spanning the gap. This CDR3 reads CASSAQGLANEKLFF. Written as DNA, the CDR3 is TGTGCCAGTAGTGCCCAGGGACTAGCTAATGAAAAACTGTTTTTT.

This chain joins TRBV9 and TRBJ2-3, with 8 nucleotides matching TRBD1. CDR1 and CDR2 from the germline V gene are SGDLS and YYNGEE. The CDR3 runs to 16 residues. J lost 6 bases, V lost 2 bases, and 11 bases had no gene match. The CDR3 is CASSVGGQVAIDTQYF. The CDR3 region has the DNA TGTGCCAGCAGCGTTGGGGGACAGGTCGCTATCGATACGCAGTATTTT.

This chain links TRBV4-3 with TRBJ2-1, with D tentatively TRBD1 (5 bases). Trimming pared 1 base from V and 8 bases from J, leaving 15 bases between. CDR3 length: 15 amino acids. Looked up from germline, CDR1 is LGHNA and CDR2 is YSLEER. DNA for the CDR3: TGCGCCAGCAGCCAAGGAAGACTCCGCAGGGATGAGCAGTTCTTC. Amino acid sequence: CASSQGRLRRDEQFF.

J is TRBJ2-7 and V is TRBV18; D not resolved. The CDR3 has 11 residues. With 5 bases removed from V and 4 bases from J, the gap between germline ends came to 6 bases. Per germline, CDR1 KGHSH and CDR2 LQKENI. CDR3 in DNA: TGTGCCAGCTCATCTTCATACGAGCAGTACTTC. It translates to CASSSSYEQYF.

In its sample, this clone was seen a few times. The genes are TRBV19 and TRBJ1-1; TRBD1 aligns across 9 bases. Germline CDR1 is LNHDA and CDR2 is SQIVND (reference sequence). The V and J ends lost 3 bases and 1 base, in that order; junction bases with no gene match: 3. This CDR3 is built from 15 residues. CDR3 DNA: TGTGCCAGTAGTATCGACAGGGGGGCGAACACTGAAGCTTTCTTT. This codes for CASSIDRGANTEAFF.

CDR3 bases: TGTGCCAGCAGCTTCCGAGAAAGCACAGATACGCAGTATTTT. It yields the protein CASSFRESTDTQYF. V gene TRBV7-8 combines with J gene TRBJ2-3; D is unresolved. The CDR3 is 14 amino acids. Germline V gene data show CDR1 as SGHVS and CDR2 as FQNEAQ. The V end lost 3 bases, the J end lost 0 bases, and 7 bases lay between the germline ends. The full variable domain, with the rest looked up from reference TRBV7-8 and TRBJ2-3, is GAGVSQSPRYKVAKRGQDVALRCDPISGHVSLFWYQQALGQGPEFLTYFQNEAQLDKSGLPSDRFFAERPEGSVSTLKIQRTQQEDSAVYLCASSFRESTDTQYFGPGTRLTVL.

This rearrangement joins TRBV9 to TRBJ2-4; TRBD2 aligns across 9 bases. Trimming cost V 4 bases and J 1 base; bases outside gene matches: 12. The CDR3 covers 18 residues. In germline, CDR1 is SGDLS, CDR2 YYNGEE. The CDR3 DNA reads as TGTGCCAGCAGCCTGGGACTAGCTGGGAGTTCGGCCAAAAACATTCAGTACTTC. Residues: CASSLGLAGSSAKNIQYF. Full variable domain (outside the CDR3, taken from reference TRBV9 and TRBJ2-4): DSGVTQTPKHLITATGQRVTLRCSPRSGDLSVYWYQQSLDQGLQFLIQYYNGEERAKGNILERFSAQQFPDLHSELNLSSLELGDSALYFCASSLGLAGSSAKNIQYFGAGTRLSVL.

The chain uses TRBV5-1 and TRBJ2-7; D gene uncertain. Trimming pared 0 bases from V and 3 bases from J, leaving 7 bases between. Per the germline V gene, CDR1 is SGHRS and CDR2 is YFSETQ. The CDR3 consists of 13 residues. The CDR3 sequence: CASSLGLVYEQYF. Written as DNA, the CDR3 is TGCGCCAGCAGCTTGGGGCTAGTCTACGAGCAGTACTTC.

The chain carries TRBV19 and TRBJ2-1, with 10 bases identical to TRBD2. This CDR3 is 15 amino acids long. CDR1 and CDR2 (germline): LNHDA, SQIVND (reference sequence). V lost 4 bases, J lost 7 bases, and 7 bases stayed unmatched. The CDR3 nucleotides read TGTGCCAGTAGTAGCAGCGGGGGGGTTAGTAATGAGCAGTTCTTC. Protein sequence: CASSSSGGVSNEQFF.

The CDR3 reads CASSLEAAFSYNEQFF. CDR3 nucleotides: TGTGCCAGCAGCTTAGAGGCAGCCTTCTCCTACAATGAGCAGTTCTTC. This sequence joins TRBV7-2 and TRBJ2-1; the D is unclear. Trimming took 1 base from V and 0 from J, leaving 10 bases between them. CDR1 and CDR2 from the germline V gene are SGHTA and FQGNSA. The CDR3 totals 16 residues. The whole variable domain, remainder taken from reference TRBV7-2 and TRBJ2-1, is GAGVSQSPSNKVTEKGKDVELRCDPISGHTALYWYRQSLGQGLEFLIYFQGNSAPDKSGLPSDRFSAERTGGSVSTLTIQRTQQEDSAVYLCASSLEAAFSYNEQFFGPGTRLTVL.

The chain links TRBV30 to TRBJ1-6, with D perhaps matching TRBD1 (6 bases). Germline V gives CDR1 GTSNPN, CDR2 SVGIG (reference sequence). This CDR3 is 15 amino acids long. The V gene lost 2 bases and the J gene lost 8 bases, with 16 bases spanning the gap. The CDR3 loop is CAWSNHDRSYSPLHF. The CDR3 nucleotides are TGTGCCTGGAGTAACCATGACAGGTCTTATTCACCCCTCCACTTT.

V is TRBV4-2 and J is TRBJ2-1, with 13 positions matching TRBD2. CDR1 is LGHNA, CDR2 YNFKEQ, per germline. The CDR3 runs to 16 residues. The junction had 5 bases not matched to a gene; V was cut back by 1 base and J by 8 bases. The CDR3 sequence: CASSQALAGGPHEQFF. The CDR3 DNA is TGTGCCAGCAGCCAAGCACTAGCGGGAGGGCCCCATGAGCAGTTCTTC.

This chain links TRBV27 with TRBJ2-7, with 9 nucleotides matching TRBD1. This CDR3 is 16 amino acids long. With 3 bases clipped from V and 5 bases from J, the junction kept 11 bases outside the gene matches. CDR1 is MNHEY and CDR2 is SMNVEV in the germline V gene (reference sequence). CDR3 amino acids: CASSFLTGGGPHEQYF. The CDR3 DNA reads TGTGCCAGCAGTTTTTTGACAGGGGGAGGTCCTCACGAGCAGTACTTC.

The chain has TRBV7-9 and TRBJ2-2; maybe TRBD1 (5 bases). Trimming cost V 2 bases and J 4 bases, with 8 bases left between them. This CDR3 spans 14 amino acids. CDR1 and CDR2 (germline): SEHNR, FQNEAQ (reference sequence). CDR3 DNA: TGTGCCAGCAGCTTAAGGGGAACCACCGGGGAGCTGTTTTTT. It codes for CASSLRGTTGELFF.

The chain is built from TRBV7-9 and TRBJ2-5, with TRBD2 identical over 11 bases. CDR1 is SEHNR, CDR2 FQNEAQ, per germline (reference sequence). V lost 4 bases, J lost 5 bases, and 6 bases stayed unmatched. The CDR3 has 15 residues. The DNA of the CDR3 is TGTGCCAGCAGCTATACTAGCGGGAGAGTTGAGACCCAGTACTTC. This encodes CASSYTSGRVETQYF.

The chain carries TRBV6-1 and TRBJ1-3; D uncertain. Germline V lookup: CDR1 MNHNS, CDR2 SASEGT. This CDR3 has 10 amino acids. V lost 5 bases to trimming and J lost 10 bases, with 6 bases between them. The CDR3 reads CASSWYTIYF. CDR3 sequence (DNA): TGTGCCAGCAGTTGGTATACCATATATTTT.

This clone was detected only once. The V and J genes are TRBV5-1 and TRBJ1-1; D unresolved. Germline lookup yields CDR1 SGHRS and CDR2 YFSETQ. With 4 bases removed from V and 8 bases from J, the gap between germline ends came to 12 bases. The CDR3 runs to 12 residues. This CDR3 reads CASSTDLGEAFF. CDR3 nucleotide sequence: TGCGCCAGCAGCACTGACTTAGGGGAAGCTTTCTTT. The full variable domain, completed using reference TRBV5-1 and TRBJ1-1, is KAGVTQTPRYLIKTRGQQVTLSCSPISGHRSVSWYQQTPGQGLQFLFEYFSETQRNKGNFPGRFSGRQFSNSRSEMNVSTLELGDSALYLCASSTDLGEAFFGQGTRLTVV.

This clone was seen a few times. This chain links TRBV2 with TRBJ1-5, with no clear D. Germline V gene lookup returns CDR1 SNHLY and CDR2 FYNNEI. The CDR3 covers 13 residues. V lost 0 bases and J lost 5, with 5 bases in between. CDR3 coding DNA: TGTGCCAGCAGTGAAGCGGGGTATCAGCCCCAGCATTTT. It is translated as CASSEAGYQPQHF.

The V call is TRBV11-2, the J call TRBJ2-3; TRBD2 is a possible D gene (7 bases). With 2 bases removed from V and 2 bases from J, the gap between germline ends came to 17 bases. The CDR3 runs 17 residues. Per germline, CDR1 SGHAT and CDR2 FQNNGV. The CDR3 loop reads CASSLNYGGRNTDTQYF. CDR3 nucleotide sequence: TGTGCCAGCAGCTTAAACTACGGGGGGCGGAACACAGATACGCAGTATTTT.

This chain uses TRBV5-1 with TRBJ2-2, with D maybe TRBD2 (6 bases). The ends were cut back, 0 bases at V and 4 bases at J, with 16 bases in the middle. The CDR3 has 17 amino acids. The germline gives CDR1 SGHRS, CDR2 YFSETQ. This CDR3 is CASSLGAAGPGTGELFF. As DNA, the CDR3 is TGCGCCAGCAGCTTGGGGGCTGCGGGACCGGGCACCGGGGAGCTGTTTTTT. Complete variable domain (other parts from reference TRBV5-1 and TRBJ2-2): KAGVTQTPRYLIKTRGQQVTLSCSPISGHRSVSWYQQTPGQGLQFLFEYFSETQRNKGNFPGRFSGRQFSNSRSEMNVSTLELGDSALYLCASSLGAAGPGTGELFFGEGSRLTVL.

Concerning this clone: No DNA is shown, since the ends of the CDR3 on it are uncertain; the CDR3 is the one TCRdb lists. CDR3 amino acids: CASRLVIGRVAGGSSYEQYF. The chain joins TRBV12-2 to TRBJ2-7; TRBD2 is the table's D call, not checked against the DNA. TRBV12-2 is assigned pseudogene status. The CDR3 spans 20 amino acids, including both terminal residues.